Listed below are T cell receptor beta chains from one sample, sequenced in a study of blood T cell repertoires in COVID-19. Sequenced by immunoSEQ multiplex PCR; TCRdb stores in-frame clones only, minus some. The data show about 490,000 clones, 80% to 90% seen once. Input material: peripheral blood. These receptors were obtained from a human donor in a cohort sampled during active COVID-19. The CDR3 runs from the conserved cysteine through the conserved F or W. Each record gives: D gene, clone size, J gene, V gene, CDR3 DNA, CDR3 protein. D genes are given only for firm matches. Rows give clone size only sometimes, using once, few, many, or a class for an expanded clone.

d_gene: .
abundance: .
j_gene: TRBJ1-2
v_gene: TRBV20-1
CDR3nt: TGCAGACCCGCATCCCGGGGGGGCTACACCTTC
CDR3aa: CRPASRGGYTF

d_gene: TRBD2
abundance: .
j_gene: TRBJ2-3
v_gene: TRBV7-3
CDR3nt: TGTGCCAGCAGCCCCGGGACTAGCGGGAAGGGGTCAGATACGCAGTATTTT
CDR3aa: CASSPGTSGKGSDTQYF

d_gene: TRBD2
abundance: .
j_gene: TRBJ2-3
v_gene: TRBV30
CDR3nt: TGTGCCTGGGGGGGACTAGCGGGAGAAACGCAGTATTTT
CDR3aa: CAWGGLAGETQYF

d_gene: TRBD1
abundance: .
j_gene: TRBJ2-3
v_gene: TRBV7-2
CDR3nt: TGTGCCAGCAGCTTCCCCGGGACAGGGGGTGAGGCTACGCAGTATTTT
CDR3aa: CASSFPGTGGEATQYF

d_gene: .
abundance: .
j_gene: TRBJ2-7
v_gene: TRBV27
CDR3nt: TGTGCCAGCAGTTTATTTAGGCAGACATCCTACGAGCAGTACTTC
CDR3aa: CASSLFRQTSYEQYF

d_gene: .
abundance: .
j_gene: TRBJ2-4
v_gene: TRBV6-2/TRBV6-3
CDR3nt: TGTGCCAGCAGTTACTCGTCGCAGGGGCTAGACATTCAGTACTTC
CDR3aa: CASSYSSQGLDIQYF

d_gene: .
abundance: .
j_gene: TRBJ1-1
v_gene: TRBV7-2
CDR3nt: TGTGCCAGCAGCTTAATAATATCCCCGGGAGCTTTCTTT
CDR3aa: CASSLIISPGAFF

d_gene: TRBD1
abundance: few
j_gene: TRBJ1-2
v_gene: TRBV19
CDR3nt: TGTGCCAGTAGCCTTCTACGGGGGACAGGGAATGACTATGGCTACACCTTC
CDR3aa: CASSLLRGTGNDYGYTF

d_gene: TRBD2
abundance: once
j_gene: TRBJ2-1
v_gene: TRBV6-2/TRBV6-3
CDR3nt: TGTGCCAGCAGTTACTCGGCGGGAGTGGCGCAGTTCTTC
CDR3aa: CASSYSAGVAQFF

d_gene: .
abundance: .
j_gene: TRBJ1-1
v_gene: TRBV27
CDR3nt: TGTGCCAGCAGAACTCAGGGGATTGACACTGAAGCTTTCTTT
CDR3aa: CASRTQGIDTEAFF

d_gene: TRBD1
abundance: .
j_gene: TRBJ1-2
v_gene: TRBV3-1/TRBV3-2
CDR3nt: TGTGCCAGCAGCCTAATTGCAGGGGGCAAGGGAGATGGCTACACCTTC
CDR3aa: CASSLIAGGKGDGYTF

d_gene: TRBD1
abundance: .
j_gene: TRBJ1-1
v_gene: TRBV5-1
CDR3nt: TGCGCCAGCAGCTTGGCCGTAGGGACAGGGTCTTTAGGGGGCACTGAAGCTTTCTTT
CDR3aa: CASSLAVGTGSLGGTEAFF

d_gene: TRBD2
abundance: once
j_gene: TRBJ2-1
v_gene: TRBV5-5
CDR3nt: TGTGCCAGCAGCGAGGAAGTAGCGGGGTGGAATGAGCAGTTCTTC
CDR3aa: CASSEEVAGWNEQFF

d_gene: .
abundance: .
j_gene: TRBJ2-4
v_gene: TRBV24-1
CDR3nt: TGTGCCACCAGTGATTTGGGCGGGAACATTCAGTACTTC
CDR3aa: CATSDLGGNIQYF

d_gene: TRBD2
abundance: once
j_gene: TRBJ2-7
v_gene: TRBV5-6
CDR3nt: TGTGCCAGCAGCTTGGAAGGACTAGCGGGTTCCTACGAGCAGTACTTC
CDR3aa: CASSLEGLAGSYEQYF

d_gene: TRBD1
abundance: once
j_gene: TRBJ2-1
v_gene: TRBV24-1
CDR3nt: TGTGCCACCAGTGACGCGACAGGGGGGGAACTTGATGAGCAGTTCTTC
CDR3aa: CATSDATGGELDEQFF

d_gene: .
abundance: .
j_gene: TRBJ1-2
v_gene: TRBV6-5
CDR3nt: TGTGCCAGCAGTTACGGTGTGGCGGATCAGAAAGGCTACACCTTC
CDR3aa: CASSYGVADQKGYTF

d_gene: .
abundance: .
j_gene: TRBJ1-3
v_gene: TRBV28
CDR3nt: TGTGCCAGCACCCACCTAAATGGAAACACCATATATTTT
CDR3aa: CASTHLNGNTIYF

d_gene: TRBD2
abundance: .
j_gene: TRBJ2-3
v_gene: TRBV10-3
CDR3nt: TGTGCCATCAGATCACTAGCGATGACAGATACGCAGTATTTT
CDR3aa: CAIRSLAMTDTQYF

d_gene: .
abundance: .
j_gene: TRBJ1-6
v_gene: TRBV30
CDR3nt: TGTGCCTGGAACAGGGCCAATTCACCCCTCCACTTT
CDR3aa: CAWNRANSPLHF

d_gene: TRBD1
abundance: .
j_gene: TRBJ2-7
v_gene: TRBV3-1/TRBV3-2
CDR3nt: TGTGCCAGCCCTTGCACACCCGGGACAGGGGGCCCCTACGAGCAGTACTTC
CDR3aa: CASPCTPGTGGPYEQYF

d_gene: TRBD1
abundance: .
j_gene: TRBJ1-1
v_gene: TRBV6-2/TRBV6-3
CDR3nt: TGTGCCAGCAGTTCGCGGTCGACAGGGGGGAACACTGAAGCTTTCTTT
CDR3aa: CASSSRSTGGNTEAFF

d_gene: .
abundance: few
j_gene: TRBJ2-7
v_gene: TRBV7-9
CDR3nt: TGTGCCAGCAGCTCGGCGGCCGACGAGCAGTACTTC
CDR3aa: CASSSAADEQYF

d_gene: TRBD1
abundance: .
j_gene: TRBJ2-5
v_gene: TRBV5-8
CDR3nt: TGTGCCAGCAGCTCCAGGGGGACAGGCCGGTGGGGGACCCAGTACTTC
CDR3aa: CASSSRGTGRWGTQYF

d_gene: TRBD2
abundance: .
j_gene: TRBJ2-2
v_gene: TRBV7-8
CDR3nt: TGTGCCAACAGACTAGCAGCAAACACCGGGGAGCTGTTTTTT
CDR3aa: CANRLAANTGELFF

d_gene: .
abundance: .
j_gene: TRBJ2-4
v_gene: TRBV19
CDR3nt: TGTGCCAGTAGTATGGGGGAGGTTTCCAAAAACATTCAGTACTTC
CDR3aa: CASSMGEVSKNIQYF

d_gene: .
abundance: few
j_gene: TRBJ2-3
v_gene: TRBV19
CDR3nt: TGTGCCAGTAGTATACAGGGTTGGACAGATACGCAGTATTTT
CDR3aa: CASSIQGWTDTQYF

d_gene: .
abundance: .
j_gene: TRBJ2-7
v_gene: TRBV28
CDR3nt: TGTGCCAGCAGTTTGGGTGCGGGACCTTCCTACGAGCAGTACTTC
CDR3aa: CASSLGAGPSYEQYF

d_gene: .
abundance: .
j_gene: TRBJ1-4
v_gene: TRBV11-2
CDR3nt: TGTGCCAGCAGCTTAGAGGGCAGGCCCTTCGAAAAACTGTTTTTT
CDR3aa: CASSLEGRPFEKLFF

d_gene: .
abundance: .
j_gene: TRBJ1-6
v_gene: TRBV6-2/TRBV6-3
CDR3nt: TGTGCCAGCAGTTACGGGCAGGGGTATTCACCCCTCCACTTT
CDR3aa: CASSYGQGYSPLHF

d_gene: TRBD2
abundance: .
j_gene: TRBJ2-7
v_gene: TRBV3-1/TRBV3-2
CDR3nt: TGTGCCAGCAGTCCGGGACTACCCTTCTTGAGATACGAGCAGTACTTC
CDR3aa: CASSPGLPFLRYEQYF

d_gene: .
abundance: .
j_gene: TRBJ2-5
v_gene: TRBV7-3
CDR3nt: TGTGCCAGCAGCTTAACACGCGGAGGGTTCCACCGAGAGACCCAGTACTTC
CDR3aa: CASSLTRGGFHRETQYF

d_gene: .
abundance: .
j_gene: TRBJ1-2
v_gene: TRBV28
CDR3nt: TGTGCCACCGGGAGGACAGTCTATGGCTACACCTTC
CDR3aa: CATGRTVYGYTF

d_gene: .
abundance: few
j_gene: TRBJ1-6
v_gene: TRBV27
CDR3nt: TGTGCCAGCAGTCGCGGGGCAGAGAAAAATAATTCACCCCTCCACTTT
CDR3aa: CASSRGAEKNNSPLHF

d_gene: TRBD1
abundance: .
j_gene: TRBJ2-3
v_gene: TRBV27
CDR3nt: TGTGCCAGCAGTTTAGATTTCGGACAGGGCGGCACAGATACGCAGTATTTT
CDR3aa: CASSLDFGQGGTDTQYF

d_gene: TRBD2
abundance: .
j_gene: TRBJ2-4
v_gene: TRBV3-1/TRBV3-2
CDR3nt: TGTGCCAGCAGCCAATACTCGGCGGGAGTAGATCAGTACTTC
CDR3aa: CASSQYSAGVDQYF

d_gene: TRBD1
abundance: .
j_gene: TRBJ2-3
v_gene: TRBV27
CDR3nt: TGTGCCAGCAGGCCTCGGGACAGCCTTTTTTTTTCCACAGATACGCAGTATTTT
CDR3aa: CASRPRDSLFFSTDTQYF

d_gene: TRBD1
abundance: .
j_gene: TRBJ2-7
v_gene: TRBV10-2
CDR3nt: TGCGCCAGCAGAGAGTACCCGGGACAGACTATCTACGAGCAGTACTTC
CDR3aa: CASREYPGQTIYEQYF

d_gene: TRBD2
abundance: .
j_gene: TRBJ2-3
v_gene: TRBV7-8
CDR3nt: TGTGCCAGCAGCTTACGGCGGGAGGGCCGGACAGATACGCAGTATTTT
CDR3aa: CASSLRREGRTDTQYF

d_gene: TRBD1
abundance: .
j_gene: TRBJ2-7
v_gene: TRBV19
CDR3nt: TGTGCCAGTAGTATTCGGACAGGGGGCTCATACGAGCAGTACTTC
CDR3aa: CASSIRTGGSYEQYF

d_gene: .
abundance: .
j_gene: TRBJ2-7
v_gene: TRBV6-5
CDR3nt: TGTGCCAGCAGTTACGGACATTGGGACGAGCAGTACTTC
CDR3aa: CASSYGHWDEQYF

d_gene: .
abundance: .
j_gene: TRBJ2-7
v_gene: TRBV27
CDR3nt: TGTGCCAGCAGCTCCAGCAGGGCCGACCTGGAGCAGTACTTC
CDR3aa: CASSSSRADLEQYF

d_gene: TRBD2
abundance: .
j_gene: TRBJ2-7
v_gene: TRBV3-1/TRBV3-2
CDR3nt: TGTGCCAGCACCCCTGGGCTAGCGGGCTACGAGCAGTACTTC
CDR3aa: CASTPGLAGYEQYF

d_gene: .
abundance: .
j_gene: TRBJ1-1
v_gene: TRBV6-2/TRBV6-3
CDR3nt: TGTGCCAGCAGTCCATGGCAGATGAACACTGAAGCTTTCTTT
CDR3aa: CASSPWQMNTEAFF

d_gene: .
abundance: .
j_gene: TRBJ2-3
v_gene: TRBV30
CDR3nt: TGTGCCTGGAGTGTAACGGGTGCAGATACGCAGTATTTT
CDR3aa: CAWSVTGADTQYF